Below are 30 T cell receptor beta chains sequenced from a single sample in a study of shared clonotypes between healthy human individuals. Profiled with immunoSEQ multiplex PCR; TCRdb holds only in-frame clones, not every one. The repertoire holds roughly 1,500,000 clones, 98% seen once, with about 0.35% in the top ten. Sequenced sample: naive CD4+ T cells sorted from blood. Subset meaning: CD45RA+ positively selected. The receptors were gathered from a man aged 25-40 years in good health.

This clone was recorded once. CDR3 coding DNA: TGTGCCAGCAGTTATTCGGGACTTCTAAATGAAAAACTGTTTTTT. Protein product: CASSYSGLLNEKLFF. The chain employs TRBV28 and TRBJ1-4, with D possibly being TRBD1 (5 bases). Germline V gene lookup returns CDR1 MDHEN and CDR2 SYDVKM. V lost 4 bases to trimming and J lost 5 bases, with 14 bases between them. This CDR3 contains 15 residues.

This chain connects TRBV18 to TRBJ1-3; TRBD1 aligns across 10 bases. CDR3 length equals 17 residues. V lost 1 base, J lost 1 base, and 4 bases stayed unmatched. Germline values: CDR1 KGHSH, CDR2 LQKENI. CDR3 sequence reads: CASSPLPGQGSGNTIYF. In DNA form, the CDR3 reads TGTGCCAGCTCACCACTGCCGGGACAGGGGTCTGGAAACACCATATATTTT.

This rearrangement joins TRBV23-1 to TRBJ1-1; D unresolved. TRBV23-1 is reported as an ORF; its role is uncertain. This CDR3 spans 13 amino acids. V gave up 8 bases and J gave up 5 bases, with 15 bases separating them. DNA of the CDR3: TGCGCCAGCCACGGGTGGGCGAGGACTGAAGCTTTCTTT. It yields the protein CASHGWARTEAFF.

This clone occurred once. The V and J genes are TRBV19 and TRBJ1-5; D not resolved. The CDR3 runs 14 residues. The ends were cut back, 8 bases at V and 5 bases at J, with 16 bases in the middle. From germline, CDR1 is LNHDA and CDR2 SQIVND (reference sequence). CDR3: CASYGSFMDQPQHF. Here the CDR3 DNA reads TGTGCCAGTTACGGGAGTTTCATGGATCAGCCCCAGCATTTT.

The gene calls are TRBV11-3 and TRBJ2-1; the D call may be TRBD1 or TRBD2 (6 bases each). From germline, CDR1 is SGHNT and CDR2 YENEEA. The CDR3 is 15 residues long. V lost 5 bases, J lost 9 bases, and 20 bases lay in between. CDR3 DNA: TGTGCCAGCAGCCCCCGCCCCAGCGGAGGGGGTGAGCAGTTCTTC. Its translation is CASSPRPSGGGEQFF.

V is TRBV7-8 and J is TRBJ2-1; TRBD2 matches at 7 bases. This CDR3 has 15 residues. V was clipped by 6 bases and J by 4 bases; unmatched bases: 9. Germline V gene sequence: CDR1 SGHVS, CDR2 FQNEAQ. The CDR3 sequence is CASRPPASGYNEQFF. CDR3 DNA: TGTGCCAGCAGACCCCCGGCTAGCGGATACAATGAGCAGTTCTTC.

This clone showed up just once. The chain carries TRBV5-4 and TRBJ1-1; D ambiguous. Germline lookup yields CDR1 SGHNT and CDR2 YYREEE (reference sequence). The length of the CDR3 is 12 residues. The V end was cut by 9 bases, the J end by 10 bases, with 19 bases between. The CDR3 reads CATTNSGLLAFF. The CDR3 DNA is TGTGCCACCACCAATTCCGGCCTCCTAGCTTTCTTT.

V is TRBV28 and J is TRBJ2-7, with D possibly being TRBD1 or TRBD2 (7 bases each). V was pared by 5 bases and J by 3 bases, with 17 bases between. The CDR3 contains 15 residues. The germline CDR1 and CDR2 sequences are MDHEN and SYDVKM. CDR3 bases: TGTGCCAGCAGTCGACAGGGAGGGTTTCTCTACGAGCAGTACTTC. Encoded protein: CASSRQGGFLYEQYF.

CDR3: CASSPPRVLAGEGPYEQYF. In DNA, the CDR3 is TGTGCCAGCTCACCACCGAGGGTATTAGCGGGAGAGGGTCCCTACGAGCAGTACTTC. This sequence joins TRBV18 and TRBJ2-7; TRBD2 matches 9 bases. Germline CDR1 is KGHSH and CDR2 is LQKENI. V shed 0 bases and J 2 bases; nucleotides not matched to a gene: 14. The CDR3 has 19 amino acids.

The chain has TRBV5-1 and TRBJ2-5; either TRBD1 or TRBD2 may fit D (5 bases each). V gave up 0 bases and J gave up 7 bases, with 13 bases separating them. CDR3 size: 14 residues. Germline CDR1 reads SGHRS; CDR2 reads YFSETQ. Here the CDR3 reads CASSLAFGTGTQYF. As DNA, the CDR3 is TGCGCCAGCAGCTTGGCCTTCGGGACGGGGACCCAGTACTTC.

The chain links TRBV11-2 to TRBJ2-3; D assignment may be TRBD1 or TRBD2 (5 bases each). V was trimmed by 6 bases and J by 2 bases, leaving 12 bases between them. The V gene's germline CDR1 is SGHAT and CDR2 FQNNGV. The CDR3 consists of 14 residues. The CDR3: CASRWGPTTDTQYF. DNA for the CDR3: TGTGCCAGCAGATGGGGACCCACCACAGATACGCAGTATTTT.

This clone was observed a single time. This chain connects TRBV4-2 to TRBJ2-7; D is uncertain. CDR3 length equals 14 residues. The V end was cut by 0 bases, the J end by 3 bases, with 9 bases between. In germline, CDR1 is LGHNA, CDR2 YNFKEQ. CDR3 in DNA: TGTGCCAGCAGCCAAGAAGGAATGGGCTACGAGCAGTACTTC. Translation: CASSQEGMGYEQYF.

This chain links TRBV18 with TRBJ2-2, with TRBD1 matching 7 bases. Germline values: CDR1 KGHSH, CDR2 LQKENI. The V segment lost 4 bases and the J segment 4 bases; nucleotides outside the gene matches: 6. The CDR3 contains 15 residues. CDR3 region: CASSRDRPRTGELFF. The CDR3 DNA reads TGTGCCAGCTCACGGGACAGACCGCGCACCGGGGAGCTGTTTTTT.

This sequence joins TRBV7-8 and TRBJ1-2, with a tentative D call TRBD1 (5 bases). The CDR3 runs to 15 residues. V was trimmed by 5 bases and J by 8 bases, leaving 21 bases between them. Looked up from germline, CDR1 is SGHVS and CDR2 is FQNEAQ. The CDR3 is CASSPREGYHGGYTF. For the CDR3, the DNA is TGTGCCAGCAGCCCCCGAGAGGGGTACCATGGAGGCTACACCTTC.

The chain is built from TRBV11-2 and TRBJ2-7; D ambiguous. Per germline, CDR1 SGHAT and CDR2 FQNNGV. This CDR3 contains 13 residues. Trimming cost V 5 bases and J 1 base, with 9 bases left between them. The CDR3 reads CASSPRASYEQYF. DNA of the CDR3: TGTGCCAGCAGCCCTAGGGCTTCCTACGAGCAGTACTTC.

This clone was detected once. The rearrangement joins TRBV9 to TRBJ2-1, with D maybe TRBD2 (6 bases). This CDR3 comprises 17 residues. CDR1 is SGDLS and CDR2 is YYNGEE in the germline V gene. Trimming removed 1 base from V and 2 bases from J, with 16 bases in between. CDR3 residues: CASSVNKDGRPYNEQFF. The DNA of the CDR3 is TGTGCCAGCAGCGTAAATAAGGACGGGAGACCCTACAATGAGCAGTTCTTC.

This chain links TRBV7-9 with TRBJ2-3; TRBD1 matches at 9 bases. Losses at the gene ends were 1 base for V and 5 bases for J; bases not matched to a gene: 7. This CDR3 has 16 amino acids. Germline CDR1 is SEHNR and CDR2 is FQNEAQ (reference sequence). CDR3 nucleotide sequence: TGTGCCAGCAGCTTAGGCGGACAGGGGATAGGAGATACGCAGTATTTT. It yields the protein CASSLGGQGIGDTQYF.

This chain uses TRBV9 with TRBJ2-3; D not resolved. Per the germline V gene, CDR1 is SGDLS and CDR2 is YYNGEE. CDR3 size: 19 residues. Trimming pared 0 bases from V and 1 base from J, leaving 21 bases between. As DNA, the CDR3 is TGTGCCAGCAGCGTAGACCAATCTCAACGCACGCTAGGCACAGATACGCAGTATTTT. Amino acids: CASSVDQSQRTLGTDTQYF.

V gene TRBV6-1 combines with J gene TRBJ2-7, with a tentative D call TRBD2 (6 bases). V lost 0 bases to trimming and J lost 2 bases, with 14 bases between them. The germline V gene encodes CDR1 MNHNS and CDR2 SASEGT. The length of the CDR3 is 16 residues. DNA for the CDR3: TGTGCCAGCAGTGAAGCGGCGGGGAGCTGGACCTACGAGCAGTACTTC. Protein product: CASSEAAGSWTYEQYF.

The chain recombines TRBV18 with TRBJ2-5; TRBD2 agrees at 9 bases. Germline V CDR1 and CDR2: KGHSH, LQKENI. V lost 2 bases, J lost 4 bases, and 8 bases stayed unmatched. The CDR3 contains 16 residues. The CDR3 loop is CASSPGSSGTAETQYF. As DNA, the CDR3 is TGTGCCAGCTCACCAGGTTCTAGCGGGACCGCAGAGACCCAGTACTTC.

The rearrangement links TRBV2 to TRBJ1-5; 7 nucleotides line up with TRBD1. Germline-derived CDR1 and CDR2 are SNHLY and FYNNEI. The CDR3 loop spans 14 amino acids. J gave up 5 bases and V 4 bases, and 5 bases lay outside the gene matches. The CDR3 DNA reads TGTGCCAGCAGTGCGGGGACAGCGTATCAGCCCCAGCATTTT. It encodes CASSAGTAYQPQHF.

This sequence joins TRBV28 and TRBJ2-5, with D unclear. Germline V lookup: CDR1 MDHEN, CDR2 SYDVKM. Trimming removed 3 bases at V and 4 bases at J, with 12 bases between. The CDR3 length is 14 residues. CDR3 region: CASSFGQVRETQYF. CDR3 sequence (DNA): TGTGCCAGCAGTTTTGGGCAGGTTCGAGAGACCCAGTACTTC.

This chain joins TRBV25-1 and TRBJ1-4; D is uncertain. This CDR3 has 14 amino acids. Per the germline V gene, CDR1 is MGHDK and CDR2 is SYGVNS. Deletions cut 1 base from V and 8 bases from J, with 11 bases between. In DNA form, the CDR3 reads TGTGCCAGCAGTGAATTCCTCGGAAGAGAAAAACTGTTTTTT. It codes for CASSEFLGREKLFF.

The chain is built from TRBV6-1 and TRBJ1-1; D remains unclear. Germline V gene data show CDR1 as MNHNS and CDR2 as SASEGT. Trimming stripped 0 bases from V and 5 bases from J, with 13 bases between. This CDR3 has 15 residues. In DNA, the CDR3 is TGTGCCAGCAGTGAAGCTCTGGTATTTCGGACTGAAGCTTTCTTT. It encodes CASSEALVFRTEAFF.

The chain employs TRBV11-2 and TRBJ2-7; TRBD2 matches at 8 bases. The junction had 18 bases not matched to a gene; V was cut back by 7 bases and J by 7 bases. CDR1 is SGHAT, CDR2 FQNNGV, per germline. The CDR3 runs to 16 residues. The CDR3: CASTMNSGITLGEQYF. The CDR3 region has the DNA TGTGCCAGCACGATGAATAGCGGGATCACTCTGGGGGAGCAGTACTTC.

The chain links TRBV28 to TRBJ1-1; D is ambiguous. In germline, CDR1 is MDHEN, CDR2 SYDVKM. V gave up 5 bases and J gave up 7 bases, with 11 bases separating them. This CDR3 has 12 amino acids. For the CDR3, the DNA is TGTGCCAGCAGTCCCCGCCGAGGTGAAGCTTTCTTT. It translates to CASSPRRGEAFF.

The J gene is TRBJ1-3, the V gene TRBV18, with a possible D match to TRBD1 (5 bases). CDR3 length: 17 amino acids. V lost 5 bases and J lost 0, with 17 bases in between. Germline V gene sequence: CDR1 KGHSH, CDR2 LQKENI. This CDR3 is CASSGLRGRNSGNTIYF. CDR3 sequence (DNA): TGTGCCAGCTCAGGTTTGCGGGGCCGTAACTCTGGAAACACCATATATTTT. The full variable domain, completed using reference TRBV18 and TRBJ1-3, is NAGVMQNPRHLVRRRGQEARLRCSPMKGHSHVYWYRQLPEEGLKFMVYLQKENIIDESGMPKERFSAEFPKEGPSILRIQQVVRGDSAAYFCASSGLRGRNSGNTIYFGEGSWLTVV.

V gene TRBV11-1 combines with J gene TRBJ2-2; unclear D gene. V gave up 1 base and J gave up 0 bases, with 3 bases separating them. CDR3 size: 14 residues. In germline, CDR1 is SGHAT, CDR2 FQDESV (reference sequence). The CDR3 region has the DNA TGTGCCAGCAGCTTAGATTCGAACACCGGGGAGCTGTTTTTT. It is translated as CASSLDSNTGELFF.

V gene TRBV18 combines with J gene TRBJ1-1; tentatively, D is TRBD1 (5 bases). V gave up 2 bases and J gave up 3 bases, with 10 bases separating them. The germline gives CDR1 KGHSH, CDR2 LQKENI. The CDR3 extends over 14 amino acids. Here the CDR3 DNA reads TGTGCCAGCTCACCAATGGGGGGTCACACTGAAGCTTTCTTT. Protein: CASSPMGGHTEAFF.

The chain joins TRBV27 to TRBJ2-5; D call uncertain. The germline V gene encodes CDR1 MNHEY and CDR2 SMNVEV (reference sequence). This CDR3 spans 13 amino acids. Deletions cut 4 bases from V and 4 bases from J, with 10 bases between. Here the CDR3 reads CASSWNPRETQYF. The CDR3 DNA reads TGTGCCAGCAGTTGGAATCCCCGAGAGACCCAGTACTTC.